Listed below are T cell receptor beta chains from one sample, sequenced in a study of molecular identifiers for immune sequencing clone quantification. TCRdb fed the PCR reads into MiXCR, producing one record per CDR3 protein. The sample has hundreds of thousands of distinct CDR3 sequences; roughly 27% are singletons. The specimen sequenced was naive CD8+ T cells from blood, with Jurkat cell RNA spiked in. The receptors derive from a human donor in good health. Some libraries in this study had Jurkat cell RNA spiked in. Each CDR3 is given without its conserved first and last residue.

V	J	CDR3
TRBV4-3	TRBJ2-3	ASSQERDYSSTDTQY
TRBV5-1	TRBJ1-2	ASSPGQGMVFYYGHT
TRBV9	TRBJ2-7	ASSVTGTSDQEQY
TRBV27	TRBJ2-2	ASSFGTDAGELF
TRBV9	TRBJ2-2	ASSVVPRLAGTTGELF
TRBV27	TRBJ2-3	ASSLWGWDTQY
TRBV5-5	TRBJ2-7	ASSLGGWDEQY
TRBV7-9	TRBJ2-7	ASNRQGVSEQY
TRBV4-1	TRBJ2-7	ASSQGDGQIYEQY
TRBV12-3/TRBV12-4	TRBJ1-2	ASSTGLANYGYT
TRBV19	TRBJ2-7	ASSMGTFEQY
TRBV30	TRBJ2-1	AWSVLNLNSYNEQF
TRBV27	TRBJ2-7	ASSSPLKATSSYEQY
TRBV7-9	TRBJ1-4	ASSSMRDFATNEKLF
TRBV19	TRBJ2-7	ASSIVGPTYEQY
TRBV9	TRBJ1-1	ASSVGTEVNTEAF
TRBV11-3	TRBJ2-7	ASSFRDNPHEQY
TRBV12-3/TRBV12-4	TRBJ2-3	ASSLSGSTSTDTQY
TRBV7-9	TRBJ2-2	ASSLGLSGGPTGELF
TRBV28	TRBJ1-1	ASSFRGLTEAF
TRBV9	TRBJ2-1	ASSDEGEAYNEQF
TRBV6-2/TRBV6-3	TRBJ1-5	ASSSDSYSNQPQH
TRBV5-8	TRBJ1-4	ASSLTRSVPSKLF
TRBV18	TRBJ2-2	ASSPPTGFNTGELF
TRBV7-6	TRBJ2-2	ASSYTGTGDTGELF
TRBV4-3	TRBJ1-4	ASSSGLQEKLF
TRBV24-1	TRBJ2-6	ATSDSQTGGSGANVLT
TRBV19	TRBJ1-2	ASSIQGSDYVYT
TRBV6-6	TRBJ2-2	ACSYSTQAYTGELF
TRBV5-6	TRBJ1-4	ASSSWAEPDEKLF
TRBV29-1	TRBJ1-3	SVEDRDRSEGGNTIY
TRBV28	TRBJ1-2	ASSLSGRDYGYT
TRBV19	TRBJ1-4	ASRDGLEKNEKLF
TRBV12-3/TRBV12-4	TRBJ1-5	ASSKPGEANQPQH
TRBV20-1	TRBJ1-1	SARDRGQGVWLVTEAF
TRBV7-2	TRBJ2-2	AIGPNTGELF
TRBV9	TRBJ2-3	ASSLLAGAGTDTQY
TRBV2	TRBJ1-5	ASSDWALGNQPQH
TRBV6-2/TRBV6-3	TRBJ1-5	ASSEGTGRPQPQH
TRBV19	TRBJ2-4	ASKSAGLKNIQY
TRBV6-6	TRBJ2-1	ASTGGHEQF
TRBV7-9	TRBJ2-4	ASSHTAGGNIQY
TRBV6-1	TRBJ2-1	ASSEQQYNEQF
TRBV7-2	TRBJ1-1	ASSFWVNTEAF
TRBV19	TRBJ2-1	ASSIGVEQF
TRBV13	TRBJ2-7	ASTAGQGFEQY
TRBV10-2	TRBJ2-5	ASSRFGGDQQETQY
TRBV6-6	TRBJ2-5	ASSPDPERETQY
TRBV27	TRBJ2-1	ASSSGPGLDLYNEQF
TRBV4-3	TRBJ2-3	ASSQGPTRSRGTDTQY
TRBV6-1	TRBJ1-5	ASSEAHYGGSNQPQH
TRBV5-6	TRBJ1-2	ASSLIGLDLGYT
TRBV14	TRBJ1-3	ASSQERWFTGNTIY